What follows are 20 T cell receptor beta chains derived from one specimen sequenced in a study of T cells in Graves' hyperthyroidism and ophthalmopathy. Regions amplified from RNA transcripts were the TCR beta CDR3 regions. Primed by the HTBI set, a first-round RT-PCR was run on the TCR CDR3. TCRdb independently ran MiXCR on the multiplex PCR reads; one entry per CDR3 protein. The sample consists of about 380,000 distinct CDR3 sequences, 14% of them appearing once. The sequenced sample consisted of blood. The receptors come from a woman aged 55-75 years with Graves' hyperthyroidism.

This clonotype was counted ten times or more. The chain joins TRBV11-2 to TRBJ2-1, with TRBD2 identical over 8 bases. CDR1 is SGHAT, CDR2 FQNNGV, per germline. The CDR3 consists of 19 residues. V lost 10 bases and J lost 3; bases outside the gene matches: 23. The CDR3 DNA is TGTGCCACCCGTGGGGTCAGCGGGAGTCCCCGGTTCGGCTACAATGAGCAGTTCTTC. As protein: CATRGVSGSPRFGYNEQFF.

This clonotype was observed many times. The rearrangement joins TRBV7-2 to TRBJ1-2; D is perhaps TRBD1 (5 bases). V lost 1 base, J lost 4 bases, and 13 bases lay in between. CDR1 and CDR2 (germline): SGHTA, FQGNSA. The CDR3 sequence is 15 residues long. CDR3 protein: CASSLVGAQTYGYTF. The CDR3, as DNA: TGTGCCAGCAGCTTAGTAGGGGCCCAGACCTATGGCTACACCTTC.

The chain carries TRBV4-1 and TRBJ2-2, with 13 bases matching TRBD2. The CDR3 length is 16 residues. The V segment lost 2 bases and the J segment 7 bases; nucleotides outside the gene matches: 4. The germline CDR1 and CDR2 sequences are MGHRA and YSYEKL. The CDR3 DNA reads as TGCGCCAGCAGCCAACGGACTAGCGGGAGAAGCGGGGAGCTGTTTTTT. Translated, it gives CASSQRTSGRSGELFF.

This clonotype was seen at least ten times. The chain recombines TRBV18 with TRBJ2-2; the match to TRBD2 covers 9 bases. This CDR3 has 15 amino acids. Germline V lookup: CDR1 KGHSH, CDR2 LQKENI. The ends lost 3 bases at V and 4 bases at J; junction bases unmatched: 3. The CDR3 loop is CASSPGTSTTGELFF. In DNA, the CDR3 is TGTGCCAGCTCACCCGGGACTAGCACCACCGGGGAGCTGTTTTTT.

This clonotype has at least ten counts. This chain joins TRBV11-3 and TRBJ2-5; D may match TRBD1 or TRBD2 (6 bases each). The germline CDR1 and CDR2 sequences are SGHNT and YENEEA. The CDR3 extends over 15 amino acids. V lost 3 bases to trimming and J lost 5 bases, with 16 bases between them. CDR3 bases: TGTGCCAGCAGCTTGACGGGGGCGGTGGGCGAGACCCAGTACTTC. It specifies CASSLTGAVGETQYF.

The V call is TRBV9, the J call TRBJ2-1; 9 bases are a match to TRBD2. Germline-derived CDR1 and CDR2 are SGDLS and YYNGEE. The CDR3 is 15 amino acids. The junction had 4 bases not matched to a gene; V was cut back by 2 bases and J by 4 bases. This CDR3 is CASSVTAGGYNEQFF. CDR3 sequence (DNA): TGTGCCAGCAGCGTTACAGCGGGAGGATACAATGAGCAGTTCTTC.

This clonotype was recorded at least ten times. V usage is TRBV7-9 and J usage is TRBJ2-5, with D maybe TRBD2 (5 bases). This CDR3 spans 14 amino acids. V was pared by 2 bases and J by 2 bases, with 9 bases between. Germline lookup yields CDR1 SEHNR and CDR2 FQNEAQ (reference sequence). For the CDR3, the DNA is TGTGCCAGCAGCTTAAGTTCGGGACAAGAGACCCAGTACTTC. It codes for CASSLSSGQETQYF.

This clonotype was counted only a few times. The gene calls are TRBV20-1 and TRBJ2-1; 14 positions match TRBD2. V lost 3 bases and J lost 4; bases outside the gene matches: 5. This CDR3 is built from 16 residues. Germline V lookup: CDR1 DFQATT, CDR2 SNEGSKA (reference sequence). DNA for the CDR3: TGCAGTGCTAGGGGGACTAGCGGGAGTACATACAATGAGCAGTTCTTC. It specifies CSARGTSGSTYNEQFF.

There are a few counts of this clonotype. The J gene is TRBJ2-5, the V gene TRBV5-6, with D possibly being TRBD2 (7 bases). The CDR3 runs to 15 residues. Germline V gives CDR1 SGHDT, CDR2 YYEEEE. V lost 5 bases and J lost 2, with 16 bases in between. The CDR3 coding sequence is TGTGCCAGCAGTCTGAATGGGGGGGCACAAGAGACCCAGTACTTC. This codes for CASSLNGGAQETQYF.

This clonotype appeared many times. The genes are TRBV18 and TRBJ1-1; no clear D gene. The length of the CDR3 is 16 residues. V was trimmed by 3 bases and J by 4 bases, leaving 18 bases between them. The germline V gene has CDR1 KGHSH and CDR2 LQKENI. Here the CDR3 DNA reads TGTGCCAGCTCACCCCGGGAAGGGCCGGTGGGCACTGAAGCTTTCTTT. Translation gives CASSPREGPVGTEAFF. The whole variable domain, remainder taken from reference TRBV18 and TRBJ1-1, is NAGVMQNPRHLVRRRGQEARLRCSPMKGHSHVYWYRQLPEEGLKFMVYLQKENIIDESGMPKERFSAEFPKEGPSILRIQQVVRGDSAAYFCASSPREGPVGTEAFFGQGTRLTVV.

This clonotype was detected ten times or more. This chain connects TRBV28 to TRBJ2-5; 11 nucleotides match TRBD1. Germline CDR1 is MDHEN and CDR2 is SYDVKM. V shed 5 bases and J 2 bases; nucleotides not matched to a gene: 7. This CDR3 contains 16 residues. CDR3 protein: CASSPQGQGAQETQYF. The CDR3 nucleotides are TGTGCCAGCAGTCCGCAAGGACAGGGGGCACAAGAGACCCAGTACTTC.

This clonotype was detected many times. The V and J genes are TRBV5-1 and TRBJ2-7; tentative D call: TRBD2 (6 bases). The germline V and J ends were trimmed by 0 bases and 5 bases, with 15 bases remaining between them. Looked up from germline, CDR1 is SGHRS and CDR2 is YFSETQ. The CDR3 extends over 15 amino acids. The chain's CDR3 is CASSLEAGPRNEQYF. Written as DNA, the CDR3 is TGCGCCAGCAGCTTGGAAGCGGGCCCTCGAAACGAGCAGTACTTC.

This clonotype has at least ten counts. The J gene is TRBJ2-3, the V gene TRBV5-1, with D perhaps TRBD1 (6 bases). The CDR3 loop spans 15 amino acids. The germline gives CDR1 SGHRS, CDR2 YFSETQ. V dropped 5 bases and J dropped 3 bases, with 16 bases sitting between them. CDR3 DNA: TGCGCCAGCAGATCAGGGGTAGAGAGTACAGATACGCAGTATTTT. Protein sequence: CASRSGVESTDTQYF.

A note on this clonotype: This clone may be a read error of a much larger clone one base away. This chain connects TRBV5-1 to TRBJ2-1; D is undetermined. In germline, CDR1 is SGHRS, CDR2 YFSETQ. CDR3 length: 12 amino acids. The V and J ends lost 4 bases and 7 bases respectively, with 9 bases between them. CDR3 region: CASSITENEQFF. In DNA form, the CDR3 reads TGCGCCAGCAGCATAACGGAAAATGAGCAGTTCTTC.

This clonotype was recorded at least ten times. The CDR3 DNA sequence: TGTGCCAGCAGCCACGGAACAGGGGGAGAAGCTTTCTTT. Translation: CASSHGTGGEAFF. The V and J genes are TRBV3-1 and TRBJ1-1; 8 nucleotides agree with TRBD1. The CDR3 consists of 13 residues. Germline trimming cut 3 bases from V and 8 bases from J; bases unmatched to any gene: 5. Germline CDR1 LGHDT, CDR2 YNNKEL (reference sequence).

The rearrangement joins TRBV4-1 to TRBJ1-5; D remains unclear. Germline CDR1 is MGHRA and CDR2 is YSYEKL. V lost 2 bases and J 7 bases, leaving 15 bases between the germline ends. CDR3 length: 15 amino acids. The CDR3 DNA sequence: TGCGCCAGCAGCCAATCGCATCAGCTTTTGCAGCCCCAGCATTTT. The encoded protein is CASSQSHQLLQPQHF.

This clonotype was counted ten times or more. The rearrangement uses TRBV11-2 and TRBJ2-3, with a possible D match to TRBD2 (6 bases). Germline V gene lookup returns CDR1 SGHAT and CDR2 FQNNGV. V shed 5 bases and J shed 2 bases, with 14 bases lying between them. The CDR3 loop spans 15 amino acids. The CDR3 loop reads CASSHSGPITDTQYF. The CDR3 bases are TGTGCCAGCAGCCATAGCGGCCCCATCACAGATACGCAGTATTTT.

This clonotype occurred a few times. The J gene is TRBJ2-2, the V gene TRBV10-1, with 8 bases aligning to TRBD2. Unmatched junction bases numbered 3, after V lost 0 bases and J lost 3 bases. CDR1 is WNHNN and CDR2 is SYGVQD in the germline V gene (reference sequence). The CDR3 loop spans 16 amino acids. CDR3 in amino acids: CASSESTSGYTGELFF. The CDR3 DNA reads TGCGCCAGCAGTGAGTCTACTAGCGGATACACCGGGGAGCTGTTTTTT.

This clonotype was observed at least ten times. V usage is TRBV11-2 and J usage is TRBJ2-1; a possible D gene is TRBD1 (6 bases). V lost 6 bases and J 4 bases, leaving 13 bases between the germline ends. Germline V gene lookup returns CDR1 SGHAT and CDR2 FQNNGV. This CDR3 is 14 amino acids long. CDR3 loop: CASRGLQGYNEQFF. The CDR3 DNA follows: TGTGCCAGCAGAGGTCTTCAGGGGTACAATGAGCAGTTCTTC.

This clonotype has a count of ten or more. The chain uses TRBV5-5 and TRBJ2-3; D perhaps matches TRBD1 (5 bases). CDR1 is SGHKS, CDR2 YYEKEE, per germline (reference sequence). Trimming cost V 2 bases and J 3 bases, with 7 bases left between them. This CDR3 spans 13 amino acids. CDR3 protein: CASSFRDTDTQYF. In nucleotides, the CDR3 is TGTGCCAGCAGCTTCAGGGATACAGATACGCAGTATTTT.